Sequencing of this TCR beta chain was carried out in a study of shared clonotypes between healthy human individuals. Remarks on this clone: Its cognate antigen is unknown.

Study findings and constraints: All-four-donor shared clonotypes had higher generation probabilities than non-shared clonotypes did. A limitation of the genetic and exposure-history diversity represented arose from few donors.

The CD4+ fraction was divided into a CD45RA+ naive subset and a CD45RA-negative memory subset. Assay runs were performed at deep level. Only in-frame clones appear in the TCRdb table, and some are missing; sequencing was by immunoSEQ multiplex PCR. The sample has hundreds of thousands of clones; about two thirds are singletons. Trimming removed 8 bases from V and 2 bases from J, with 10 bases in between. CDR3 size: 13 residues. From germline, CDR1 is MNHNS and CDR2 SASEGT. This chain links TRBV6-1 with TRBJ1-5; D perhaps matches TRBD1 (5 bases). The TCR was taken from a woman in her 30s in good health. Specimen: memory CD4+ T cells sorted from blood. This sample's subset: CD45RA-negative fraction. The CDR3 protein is CASGAFGNQPQHF. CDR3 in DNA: TGTGCCAGCGGGGCCTTCGGCAATCAGCCCCAGCATTTT.